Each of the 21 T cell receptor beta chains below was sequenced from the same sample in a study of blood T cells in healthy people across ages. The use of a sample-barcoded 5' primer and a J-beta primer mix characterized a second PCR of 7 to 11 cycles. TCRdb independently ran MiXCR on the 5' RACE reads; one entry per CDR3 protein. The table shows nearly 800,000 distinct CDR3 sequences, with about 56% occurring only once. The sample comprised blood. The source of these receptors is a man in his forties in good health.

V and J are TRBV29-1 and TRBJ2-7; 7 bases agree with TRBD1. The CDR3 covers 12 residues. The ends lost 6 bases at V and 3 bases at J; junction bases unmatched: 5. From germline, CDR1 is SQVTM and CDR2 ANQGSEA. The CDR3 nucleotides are TGCAGCGTCGGGGACAGCCTCTACGAGCAGTACTTC. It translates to CSVGDSLYEQYF.

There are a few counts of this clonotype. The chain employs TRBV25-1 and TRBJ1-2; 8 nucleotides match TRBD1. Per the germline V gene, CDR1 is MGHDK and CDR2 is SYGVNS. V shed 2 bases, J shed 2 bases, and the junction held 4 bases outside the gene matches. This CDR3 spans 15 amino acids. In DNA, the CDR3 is TGTGCCAGCAGTGAACTAACAGGGGGAAACTATGGCTACACCTTC. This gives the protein CASSELTGGNYGYTF.

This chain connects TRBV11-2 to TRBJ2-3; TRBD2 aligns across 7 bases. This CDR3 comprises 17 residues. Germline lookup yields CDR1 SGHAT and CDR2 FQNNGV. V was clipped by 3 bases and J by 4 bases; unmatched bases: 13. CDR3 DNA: TGTGCCAGCAGCTTCCAAAGGCGGGGGTTCCGTCCAGATACGCAGTATTTT. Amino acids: CASSFQRRGFRPDTQYF.

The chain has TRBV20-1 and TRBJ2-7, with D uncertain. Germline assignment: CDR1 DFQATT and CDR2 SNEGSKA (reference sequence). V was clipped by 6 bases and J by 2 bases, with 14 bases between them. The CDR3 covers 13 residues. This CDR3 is CSAHRGGTYEQYF. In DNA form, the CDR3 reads TGCAGTGCGCATCGCGGTGGAACCTACGAGCAGTACTTC.

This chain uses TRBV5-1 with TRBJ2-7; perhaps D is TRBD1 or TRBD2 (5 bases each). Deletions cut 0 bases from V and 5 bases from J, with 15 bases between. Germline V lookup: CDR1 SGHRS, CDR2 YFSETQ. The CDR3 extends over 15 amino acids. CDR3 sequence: CASSLAGTAGDEQYF. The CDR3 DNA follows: TGCGCCAGCAGCTTGGCAGGGACCGCAGGAGACGAGCAGTACTTC.

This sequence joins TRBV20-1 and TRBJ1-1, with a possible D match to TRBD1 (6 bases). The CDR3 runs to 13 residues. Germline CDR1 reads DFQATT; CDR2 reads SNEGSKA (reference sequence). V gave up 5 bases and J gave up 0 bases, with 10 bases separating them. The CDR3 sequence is CSAPQGMNTEAFF. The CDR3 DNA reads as TGCAGTGCTCCTCAGGGGATGAACACTGAAGCTTTCTTT.

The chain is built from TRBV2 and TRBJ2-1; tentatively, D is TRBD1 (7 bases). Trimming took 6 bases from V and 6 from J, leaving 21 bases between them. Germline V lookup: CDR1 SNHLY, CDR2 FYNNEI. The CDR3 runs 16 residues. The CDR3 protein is CASSLDSGQGGNEQFF. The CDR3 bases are TGTGCCAGCAGCCTTGACAGCGGGCAGGGGGGCAATGAGCAGTTCTTC.

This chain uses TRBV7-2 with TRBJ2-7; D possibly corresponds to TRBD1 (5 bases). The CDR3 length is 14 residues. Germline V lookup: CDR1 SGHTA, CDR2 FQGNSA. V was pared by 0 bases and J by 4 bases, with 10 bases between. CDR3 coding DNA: TGTGCCAGCAGCTTAGCGCTGGGGCGGTACGAGCAGTACTTC. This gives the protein CASSLALGRYEQYF.

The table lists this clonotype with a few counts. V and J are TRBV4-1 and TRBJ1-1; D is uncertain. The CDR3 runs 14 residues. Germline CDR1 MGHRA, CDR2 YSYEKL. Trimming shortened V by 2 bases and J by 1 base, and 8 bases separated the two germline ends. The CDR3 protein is CASSQNVWNTEAFF. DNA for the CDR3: TGCGCCAGCAGCCAAAACGTTTGGAACACTGAAGCTTTCTTT.

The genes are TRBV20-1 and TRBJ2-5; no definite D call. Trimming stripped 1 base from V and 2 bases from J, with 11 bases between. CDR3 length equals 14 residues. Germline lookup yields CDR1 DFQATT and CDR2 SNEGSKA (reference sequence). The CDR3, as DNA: TGCAGTGCTAGAGTTCTGGGATTTCAAGAGACCCAGTACTTC. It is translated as CSARVLGFQETQYF.

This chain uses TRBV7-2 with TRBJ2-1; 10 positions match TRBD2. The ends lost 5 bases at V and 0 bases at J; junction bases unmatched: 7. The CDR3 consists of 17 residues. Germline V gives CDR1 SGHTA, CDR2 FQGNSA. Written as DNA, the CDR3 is TGTGCCAGCAGCCCTCGGACTAGCGGATTCTCCTACAATGAGCAGTTCTTC. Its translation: CASSPRTSGFSYNEQFF.

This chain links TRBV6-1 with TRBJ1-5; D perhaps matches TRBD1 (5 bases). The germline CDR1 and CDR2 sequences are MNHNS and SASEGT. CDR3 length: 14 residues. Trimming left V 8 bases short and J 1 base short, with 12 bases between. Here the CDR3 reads CASGARGSNQPQHF. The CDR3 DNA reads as TGTGCCAGCGGGGCAAGGGGAAGCAATCAGCCCCAGCATTTT.

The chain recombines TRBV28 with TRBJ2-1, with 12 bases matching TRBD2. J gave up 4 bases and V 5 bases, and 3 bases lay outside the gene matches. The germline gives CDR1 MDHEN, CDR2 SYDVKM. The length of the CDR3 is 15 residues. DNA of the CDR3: TGTGCCAGCAGTCCTAGCGGGGGGGGGTACAATGAGCAGTTCTTC. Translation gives CASSPSGGGYNEQFF.

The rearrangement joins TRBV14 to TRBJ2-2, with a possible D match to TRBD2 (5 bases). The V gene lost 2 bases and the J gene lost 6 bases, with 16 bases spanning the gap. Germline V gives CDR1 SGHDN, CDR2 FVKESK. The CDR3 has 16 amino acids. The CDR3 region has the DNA TGTGCCAGCAGCCAATTAAGTGGGAGTGGACCCGGGGAGCTGTTTTTT. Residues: CASSQLSGSGPGELFF.

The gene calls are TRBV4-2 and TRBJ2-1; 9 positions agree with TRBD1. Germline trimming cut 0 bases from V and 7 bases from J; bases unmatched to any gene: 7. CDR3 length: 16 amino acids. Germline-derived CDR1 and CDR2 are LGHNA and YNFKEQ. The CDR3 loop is CASSQEVDRGGNEQFF. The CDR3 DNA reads TGTGCCAGCAGCCAAGAGGTGGACAGGGGAGGGAATGAGCAGTTCTTC.

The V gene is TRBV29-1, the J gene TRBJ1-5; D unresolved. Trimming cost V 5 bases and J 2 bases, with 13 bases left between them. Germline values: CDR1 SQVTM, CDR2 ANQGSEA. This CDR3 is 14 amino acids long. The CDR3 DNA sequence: TGCAGCGTTTTGGGTAGCGGGGGCAATCAGCCCCAGCATTTT. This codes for CSVLGSGGNQPQHF.

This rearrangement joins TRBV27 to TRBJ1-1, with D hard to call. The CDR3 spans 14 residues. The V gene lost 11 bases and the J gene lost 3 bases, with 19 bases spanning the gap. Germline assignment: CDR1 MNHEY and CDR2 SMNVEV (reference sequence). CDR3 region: CACYPESWHTEAFF. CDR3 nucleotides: TGTGCCTGCTATCCGGAATCTTGGCACACTGAAGCTTTCTTT.

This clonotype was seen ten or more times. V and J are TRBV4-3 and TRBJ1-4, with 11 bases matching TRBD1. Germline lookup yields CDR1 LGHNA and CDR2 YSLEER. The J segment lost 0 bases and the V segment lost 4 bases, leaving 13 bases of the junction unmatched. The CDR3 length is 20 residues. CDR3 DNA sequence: TGCGCCAGCAGCCTCGGACGGGACAGGGGGAAAGGAGCAACTAATGAAAAACTGTTTTTT. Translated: CASSLGRDRGKGATNEKLFF.

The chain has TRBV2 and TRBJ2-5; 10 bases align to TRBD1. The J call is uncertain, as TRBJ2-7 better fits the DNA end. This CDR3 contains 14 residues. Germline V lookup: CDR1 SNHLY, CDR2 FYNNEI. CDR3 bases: TGTGCCAGCAGTGAGGGACAGGGGATCCACGAGCAGTACTTC. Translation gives CASSEGQGIHEQYF.

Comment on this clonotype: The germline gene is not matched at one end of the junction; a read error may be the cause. The CDR3 loop is CASSKRAGGQSTDTRYF. The CDR3 DNA reads TGTGCCAGCAGCAAAAGGGCAGGGGGACAAAGCACAGATACGCGGTATTTT. This chain uses TRBV3-1 with TRBJ2-3; the match to TRBD1 covers 7 bases. CDR3 length: 17 amino acids. Germline loops: CDR1 LGHDT, CDR2 YNNKEL (reference sequence).

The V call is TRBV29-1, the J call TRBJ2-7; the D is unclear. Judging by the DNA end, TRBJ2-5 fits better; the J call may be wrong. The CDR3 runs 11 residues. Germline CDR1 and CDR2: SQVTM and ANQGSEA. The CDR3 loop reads CSVEFRETQYF. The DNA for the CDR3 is TGCAGCGTTGAATTTAGAGAGACCCAGTACTTC.